This record concerns one T cell receptor (beta chain) sequence. Cohorts were assigned according to the clinical history that participants reported. The data are from a study of blood T cell repertoires in COVID-19. Profiled with immunoSEQ multiplex PCR; TCRdb holds only in-frame clones, not every one. This table holds some 150,000 clones, approximately 87% found once. The sequence derives from a woman aged 50 to 60 who had recovered from COVID-19. The sample was PBMCs or T cells enriched from blood (not recorded which).

This CDR3 is CASSYSNSNQPQHF. The CDR3 nucleotides are TGTGCCAGCAGTTACTCCAATAGCAATCAGCCCCAGCATTTT. The chain carries TRBV6-6 and TRBJ1-5; D gene unclear. The CDR3 totals 14 residues. Trimming removed 0 bases from V and 0 bases from J, with 3 bases in between. Germline CDR1 MNHNY, CDR2 SVGAGI (reference sequence).